Shown below are 13 T cell receptor beta chains from a single sample sequenced in a study of blood T cell repertoires in COVID-19. Repertoires were generated with immunoSEQ multiplex PCR, while TCRdb's copy carries only in-frame clones and drops some. The sample yields just under 350,000 clones, about 90% seen once. The sequenced sample was peripheral blood. Receptor source: a woman younger than 30 who had recovered from COVID-19.

CDR3 in DNA: TGCGCCAGCAGCCAATTGGGGACTAGCGGCACGGAGACCCAGTACTTC. Amino acid sequence: CASSQLGTSGTETQYF. This rearrangement joins TRBV4-3 to TRBJ2-5, with 11 nucleotides matching TRBD2. V dropped 2 bases and J dropped 5; count of bases not matched to a gene: 7. This CDR3 contains 16 residues. Germline values: CDR1 LGHNA, CDR2 YSLEER.

As concerns this clone: The same CDR3 is also encoded by other DNA sequences in this sample. The chain employs TRBV5-1 and TRBJ2-1; 7 bases agree with TRBD2. Germline-derived CDR1 and CDR2 are SGHRS and YFSETQ. The trim removed 5 bases at V and 0 bases at J, leaving 2 bases unmatched. The CDR3 is 14 amino acids. The CDR3 region is CASSGGSSYNEQFF. As DNA, the CDR3 is TGCGCCAGCAGTGGCGGGAGCTCCTACAATGAGCAGTTCTTC.

V is TRBV7-9 and J is TRBJ2-3, with a weak D call TRBD1 (5 bases). In germline, CDR1 is SEHNR, CDR2 FQNEAQ (reference sequence). The CDR3 runs to 18 residues. V lost 5 bases, J lost 1 base, and 22 bases lay in between. CDR3 loop: CASSRSTGGAPGTDTQYF. CDR3 nucleotides: TGTGCCAGCAGCCGCAGCACCGGTGGGGCGCCGGGCACAGATACGCAGTATTTT.

This chain links TRBV6-2 or TRBV6-3 with TRBJ2-5; no firm D call. From germline, CDR1 is MNHEY and CDR2 SVGEGT. Trimming stripped 0 bases from V and 4 bases from J, with 18 bases between. The CDR3 is 17 amino acids. In DNA form, the CDR3 reads TGTGCCAGCAGTTACTCTTTTTTCGGCCCTTTAGCAGAGACCCAGTACTTC. It codes for CASSYSFFGPLAETQYF.

This chain links TRBV7-2 with TRBJ2-1; D is unclear. V shed 5 bases and J shed 7 bases, with 15 bases lying between them. The CDR3 totals 14 residues. CDR1 is SGHTA and CDR2 is FQGNSA in the germline V gene. CDR3 loop: CASSLTLRGNEQFF. The CDR3 DNA follows: TGTGCCAGCAGCCTTACCTTAAGAGGAAATGAGCAGTTCTTC. Filled out from reference TRBV7-2 and TRBJ2-1, the complete variable domain reads GAGVSQSPSNKVTEKGKDVELRCDPISGHTALYWYRQSLGQGLEFLIYFQGNSAPDKSGLPSDRFSAERTGGSVSTLTIQRTQQEDSAVYLCASSLTLRGNEQFFGPGTRLTVL.

The CDR3 nucleotides are TGTGCCAGCAGCACCCCGCGGGAGGGCAGCACAGATACGCAGTATTTT. Translating gives CASSTPREGSTDTQYF. This chain joins TRBV5-4 and TRBJ2-3; TRBD2 aligns across 9 bases. The V segment lost 4 bases and the J segment 0 bases; nucleotides outside the gene matches: 6. CDR3 length equals 16 residues. CDR1 is SGHNT and CDR2 is YYREEE in the germline V gene (reference sequence).

V and J are TRBV6-1 and TRBJ2-3; D may be TRBD2 (5 bases). The CDR3 contains 15 residues. From germline, CDR1 is MNHNS and CDR2 SASEGT. The ends were cut back, 1 base at V and 0 bases at J, with 8 bases in the middle. In DNA form, the CDR3 reads TGTGCCAGCAGTGAAGGGAGGTGGAGCACAGATACGCAGTATTTT. Encoded protein: CASSEGRWSTDTQYF.

The DNA of the CDR3 is TGTGCCAGCAGCTTAGCGAACAGGGGGTACGGCACAGATACGCAGTATTTT. Translating it yields CASSLANRGYGTDTQYF. The chain combines TRBV7-9 with TRBJ2-3; 8 bases align to TRBD1. Germline assignment: CDR1 SEHNR and CDR2 FQNEAQ (reference sequence). The V segment lost 0 bases and the J segment 1 base; nucleotides outside the gene matches: 6. CDR3 length equals 17 residues.

The chain links TRBV25-1 to TRBJ1-1; D may be TRBD1 (5 bases). CDR3 length: 17 amino acids. Germline CDR1 MGHDK, CDR2 SYGVNS. Trimming cost V 2 bases and J 6 bases, with 22 bases left between them. CDR3 DNA sequence: TGTGCCAGCAGTGAACGTTCTGGGCAGGGTATCAGACCTGAAGCTTTCTTT. Residues: CASSERSGQGIRPEAFF.

The chain recombines TRBV18 with TRBJ1-1; 8 bases agree with TRBD1. V shed 6 bases, J shed 9 bases, and the junction held 9 bases outside the gene matches. CDR1 is KGHSH and CDR2 is LQKENI in the germline V gene. This CDR3 contains 13 residues. The chain's CDR3 is CASSLQGESQAFF. CDR3 DNA sequence: TGTGCCAGCTCCCTACAGGGGGAGAGCCAAGCTTTCTTT. Full variable domain (remainder filled in from reference TRBV18 and TRBJ1-1): NAGVMQNPRHLVRRRGQEARLRCSPMKGHSHVYWYRQLPEEGLKFMVYLQKENIIDESGMPKERFSAEFPKEGPSILRIQQVVRGDSAAYFCASSLQGESQAFFGQGTRLTVV.

This clone has only one observation. The chain links TRBV5-1 to TRBJ2-1; possibly TRBD2 for D (6 bases). Germline CDR1 and CDR2: SGHRS and YFSETQ. This CDR3 has 17 amino acids. Trimming stripped 9 bases from V and 2 bases from J, with 24 bases between. DNA of the CDR3: TGCGCCACCAAAAAAGGGACTTCGGCAGAAACCTACAATGAGCAGTTCTTC. Translating it yields CATKKGTSAETYNEQFF.

This chain connects TRBV19 to TRBJ1-2; D may be TRBD1 (5 bases). Trimming cost V 3 bases and J 1 base, with 9 bases left between them. Germline lookup yields CDR1 LNHDA and CDR2 SQIVND (reference sequence). The CDR3 contains 14 residues. The CDR3 sequence is CASSIGAVNYGYTF. The CDR3 DNA sequence: TGTGCCAGTAGTATTGGGGCAGTTAACTATGGCTACACCTTC.

The CDR3 sequence is CASKGIRRGSTGELFF. In nucleotides, the CDR3 is TGTGCCAGCAAGGGGATTCGAAGGGGGAGTACCGGGGAGCTGTTTTTT. The V call is TRBV27, the J call TRBJ2-2; D is possibly TRBD1 (6 bases). Germline assignment: CDR1 MNHEY and CDR2 SMNVEV (reference sequence). Trimming cost V 7 bases and J 5 bases, with 20 bases left between them. This CDR3 region has 16 residues.